This T cell receptor beta chain was sequenced during a study of liver allograft versus peripheral blood T cells. Looking at the study overall: Recipients' peripheral blood served as the comparator for T cell receptor repertoires in transplanted livers.

General observations from the study: Reports indicated that T cell receptor repertoires inside liver allografts differed from those in peripheral blood.

By sample share, this clonotype is medium-sized. The antigen remains undetermined. MiXCR was run by TCRdb on the reads, yielding one entry per CDR3 protein. Of 5,500 to 7,500 distinct CDR3 sequences in the sample, 15% to 20% were seen once. This clonotype was obtained from a human patient who had a liver transplant. Some T cells may arise from the graft donor.

In DNA form, the CDR3 reads TGTGCCATCAGGGACGGGGAGCAGCCCCAGCATTTT. Its protein product is CAIRDGEQPQHF. The rearrangement joins TRBV10-3 to TRBJ1-5; no definite D call. This CDR3 spans 12 amino acids. V was cut by 6 bases and J by 7 bases, with 10 bases left in between. In germline, CDR1 is ENHRY, CDR2 SYGVKD.